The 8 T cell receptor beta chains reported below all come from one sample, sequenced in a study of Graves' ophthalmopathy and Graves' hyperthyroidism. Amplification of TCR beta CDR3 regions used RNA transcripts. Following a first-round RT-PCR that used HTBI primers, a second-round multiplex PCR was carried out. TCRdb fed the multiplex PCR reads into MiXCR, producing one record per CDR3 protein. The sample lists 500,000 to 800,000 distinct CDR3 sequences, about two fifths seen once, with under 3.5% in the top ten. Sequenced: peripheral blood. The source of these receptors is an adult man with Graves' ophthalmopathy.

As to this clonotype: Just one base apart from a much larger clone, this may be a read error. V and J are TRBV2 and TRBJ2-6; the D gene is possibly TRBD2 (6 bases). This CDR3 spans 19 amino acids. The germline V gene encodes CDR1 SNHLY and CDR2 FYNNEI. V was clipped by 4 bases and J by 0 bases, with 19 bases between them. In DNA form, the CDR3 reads TGTGCCAGCAGTGCCAGAGGGAGGACTAAGAGCTCTGGGGCCAACGTCCTGACTTTC. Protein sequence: CASSARGRTKSSGANVLTF.

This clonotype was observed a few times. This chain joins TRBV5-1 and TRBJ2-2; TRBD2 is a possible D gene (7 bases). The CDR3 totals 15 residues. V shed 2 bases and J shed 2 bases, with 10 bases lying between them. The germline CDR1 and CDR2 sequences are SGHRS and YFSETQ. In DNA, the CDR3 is TGCGCCAGCAGCTTCCCGGGGGGCAACACCGGGGAGCTGTTTTTT. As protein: CASSFPGGNTGELFF. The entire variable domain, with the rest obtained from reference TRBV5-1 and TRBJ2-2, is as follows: KAGVTQTPRYLIKTRGQQVTLSCSPISGHRSVSWYQQTPGQGLQFLFEYFSETQRNKGNFPGRFSGRQFSNSRSEMNVSTLELGDSALYLCASSFPGGNTGELFFGEGSRLTVL.

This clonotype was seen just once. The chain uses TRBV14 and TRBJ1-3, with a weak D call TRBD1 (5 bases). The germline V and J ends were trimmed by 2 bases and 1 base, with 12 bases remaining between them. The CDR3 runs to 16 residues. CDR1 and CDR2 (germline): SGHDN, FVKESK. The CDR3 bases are TGTGCCAGCAGCCAAAGAAAATCAGGGTCTGGAAACACCATATATTTT. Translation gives CASSQRKSGSGNTIYF.

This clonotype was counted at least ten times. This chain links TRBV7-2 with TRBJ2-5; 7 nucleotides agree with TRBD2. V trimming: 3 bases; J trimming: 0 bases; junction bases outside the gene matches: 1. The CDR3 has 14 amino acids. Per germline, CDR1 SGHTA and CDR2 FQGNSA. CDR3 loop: CASSFSGYQETQYF. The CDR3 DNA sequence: TGTGCCAGCAGCTTTAGCGGGTACCAAGAGACCCAGTACTTC. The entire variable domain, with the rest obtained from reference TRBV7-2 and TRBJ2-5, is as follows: GAGVSQSPSNKVTEKGKDVELRCDPISGHTALYWYRQSLGQGLEFLIYFQGNSAPDKSGLPSDRFSAERTGGSVSTLTIQRTQQEDSAVYLCASSFSGYQETQYFGPGTRLLVL.

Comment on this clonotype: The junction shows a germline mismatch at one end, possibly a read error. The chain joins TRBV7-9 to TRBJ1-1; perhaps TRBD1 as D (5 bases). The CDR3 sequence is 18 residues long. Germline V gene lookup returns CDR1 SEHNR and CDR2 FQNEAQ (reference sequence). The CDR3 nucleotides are TGTGCCAGCAGCTTAGCGCAGTTTCTCGGCAGGGAGATCACTGAAGCTTTCTTC. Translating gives CASSLAQFLGREITEAFF.

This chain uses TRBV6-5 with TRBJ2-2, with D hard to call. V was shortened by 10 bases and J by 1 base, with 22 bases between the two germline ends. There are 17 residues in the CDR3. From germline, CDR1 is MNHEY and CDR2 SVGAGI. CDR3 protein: CANTKGFVWGNTGELFF. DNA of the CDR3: TGTGCCAACACCAAAGGGTTCGTCTGGGGGAACACCGGGGAGCTGTTTTTT.

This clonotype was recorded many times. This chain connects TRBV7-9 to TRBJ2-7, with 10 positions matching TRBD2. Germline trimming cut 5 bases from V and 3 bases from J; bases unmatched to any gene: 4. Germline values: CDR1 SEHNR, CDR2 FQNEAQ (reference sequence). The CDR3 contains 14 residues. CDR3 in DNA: TGTGCCAGCAGCCCCAGGACTAGCGGCTACGAGCAGTACTTC. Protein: CASSPRTSGYEQYF.

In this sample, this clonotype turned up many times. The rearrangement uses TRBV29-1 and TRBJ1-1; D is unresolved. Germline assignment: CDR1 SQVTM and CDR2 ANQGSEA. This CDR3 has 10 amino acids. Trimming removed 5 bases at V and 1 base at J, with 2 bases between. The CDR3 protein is CSVQNTEAFF. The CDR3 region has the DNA TGCAGCGTTCAGAACACTGAAGCTTTCTTT.